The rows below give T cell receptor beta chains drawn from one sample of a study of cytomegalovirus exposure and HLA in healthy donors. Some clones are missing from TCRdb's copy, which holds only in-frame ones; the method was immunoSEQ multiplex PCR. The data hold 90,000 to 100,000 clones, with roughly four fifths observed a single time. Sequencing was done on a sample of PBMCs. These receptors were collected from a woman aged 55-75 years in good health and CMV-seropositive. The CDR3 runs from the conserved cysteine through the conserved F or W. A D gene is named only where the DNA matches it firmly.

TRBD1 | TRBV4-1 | CASSPRTGRSNQPQHF
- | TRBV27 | CASSLRAPRIDTEAFF
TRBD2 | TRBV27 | CASSLRLAGGIETQYF
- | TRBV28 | CASSFQRDGYTF
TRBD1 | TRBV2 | CASSDRTGDEKLFF
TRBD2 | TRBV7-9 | CSSSSGGLAGGPQETQYF
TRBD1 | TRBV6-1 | CAGTTGTAGNTIYF
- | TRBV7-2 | CASSSRQADTGELFF
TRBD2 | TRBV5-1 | CASSPTAGAYEQYF
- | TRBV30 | CAWDQGLGKNIQYF
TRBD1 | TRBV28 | CASSEGDRGFYGYTF
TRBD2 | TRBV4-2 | CASNNLGGGPGEQYF
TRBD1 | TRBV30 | CAWSGQGKTMSSYNEQFF
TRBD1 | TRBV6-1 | CASRWDRDDYLFF
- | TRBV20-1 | CSAKASYGYTF
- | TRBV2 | CASSEARGGLVYGYTF
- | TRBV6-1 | CASSPVAGPNEKLFF
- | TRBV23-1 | CASSQSSASSSGNTIYF
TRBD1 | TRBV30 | CAWMDRGYEQYF
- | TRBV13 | CASSRSTSWNTGELFF
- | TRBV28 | CASRSQGEGAYGYTF
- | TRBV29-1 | CSVDIGSSYNEQFF
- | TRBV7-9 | CASSRAGSGANVLTF
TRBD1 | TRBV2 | CASSRQGTGNTIYF
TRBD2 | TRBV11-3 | CASSPGLAGASGYEQYF
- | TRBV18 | CASSATGGANYGYTF
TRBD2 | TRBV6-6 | CASSTSGSSDTQYF
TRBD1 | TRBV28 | CASRDLLGQGGPEAFF
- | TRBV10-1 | CASSKTSYNEQFF
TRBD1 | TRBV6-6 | CASSRGQGSNEQYF
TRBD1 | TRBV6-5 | CASRRTGDNQPQHF
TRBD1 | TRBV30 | CAWIPPGQGVGGYTF